This TCR beta chain was observed in a study of blood T cell repertoires in COVID-19. As for the study in general: Whether acute or convalescent, the COVID-19 samples came from the United States, Italy and Spain. In each case, the material was cDNA or gDNA derived from T cells, B-cell-depleted T cells, or PBMCs.

How the authors handled the data: Estimates of nucleated cell counts were drawn from the amplification of reference gene primers. The repertoire was sequenced with immunoSEQ multiplex PCR; TCRdb's copy has only in-frame clones and lacks some. The V and J calls and the clone size are those of that table, but D and trimming were determined from the DNA. The sample includes about 250,000 clones, about 83% of them seen just once. V was cut by 6 bases and J by 4 bases, with 12 bases left in between. This CDR3 comprises 13 residues. CDR1 WSHSY and CDR2 SAAADI come from the germline V gene. The sequence was obtained from a woman between 40 and 55 years old who had recovered from COVID-19. V usage is TRBV10-2 and J usage is TRBJ1-1, with TRBD1 as a possible D gene (5 bases). The material sequenced was peripheral blood. This chain's CDR3 is CASSWGDGTEAFF. The CDR3 DNA reads TGCGCCAGCAGCTGGGGGGATGGCACTGAAGCTTTCTTT.